This TCR beta chain was sequenced in a study of shared clonotypes between healthy human individuals. TCRdb's copy holds only in-frame clones and misses some; the assay was immunoSEQ multiplex PCR. The sample comprises approximately 2,200,000 clones, approximately 94% of which are singletons, and around 1.7% rests with the top ten. The CDR3 sequence is 13 residues long. CDR1 is LGHNT, CDR2 FRNRAP, per germline. V lost 1 base, J lost 9 bases, and 1 base stayed unmatched. Naivety among CD8 cells was defined by CD45RO negativity and positive CCR7 selection, thereby excluding terminally differentiated effector memory CD45RA+ cells.

This chain links TRBV12-5 with TRBJ2-1; 9 bases fit TRBD1. The sample comprised naive CD8+ T cells from PBMCs. This clonotype originated in a man aged 18 to 30 in good health. Some clones in this sample may be carry-over from other donors' samples. The CDR3 bases are TGTGCTAGTGGTTTGGACAGGGGGCTTGAGCAGTTCTTC. Protein product: CASGLDRGLEQFF. Supplemented by reference TRBV12-5 and TRBJ2-1, the full variable domain reads DARVTQTPRHKVTEMGQEVTMRCQPILGHNTVFWYRQTMMQGLELLAYFRNRAPLDDSGMPKDRFSAEMPDATLATLKIQPSEPRDSAVYFCASGLDRGLEQFFGPGTRLTVL.